This T cell receptor (beta chain) is drawn from a study of blood T cell repertoires in COVID-19. On the study more broadly: Sites across the United States, Italy and Spain contributed samples from acute and convalescent COVID-19. The cDNA or gDNA used as material had been derived from T cells, B-cell-depleted T cells, or PBMCs.

Original methodology: Amplification with reference gene primers provided the estimates of nucleated cell counts. Libraries were prepared by immunoSEQ multiplex PCR; TCRdb keeps only in-frame clonotypes and omits some of them. V and J calls and clone size are those listed in that table; D and trimming were worked out from the DNA. Of under 20,000 clones listed, about 88% are singletons. This TCR derives from a man aged 60 to 69 with acute or convalescent COVID-19. Sequencing was done on a sample of peripheral blood.

In nucleotides, the CDR3 is TGTGCCAGCAGTTTTTCCTACACTGAAGCTTTCTTT. Protein product: CASSFSYTEAFF. The chain recombines TRBV28 with TRBJ1-1; D uncertain. V dropped 3 bases and J dropped 3 bases, with 5 bases sitting between them. CDR1 is MDHEN, CDR2 SYDVKM, per germline. The length of the CDR3 is 12 residues.